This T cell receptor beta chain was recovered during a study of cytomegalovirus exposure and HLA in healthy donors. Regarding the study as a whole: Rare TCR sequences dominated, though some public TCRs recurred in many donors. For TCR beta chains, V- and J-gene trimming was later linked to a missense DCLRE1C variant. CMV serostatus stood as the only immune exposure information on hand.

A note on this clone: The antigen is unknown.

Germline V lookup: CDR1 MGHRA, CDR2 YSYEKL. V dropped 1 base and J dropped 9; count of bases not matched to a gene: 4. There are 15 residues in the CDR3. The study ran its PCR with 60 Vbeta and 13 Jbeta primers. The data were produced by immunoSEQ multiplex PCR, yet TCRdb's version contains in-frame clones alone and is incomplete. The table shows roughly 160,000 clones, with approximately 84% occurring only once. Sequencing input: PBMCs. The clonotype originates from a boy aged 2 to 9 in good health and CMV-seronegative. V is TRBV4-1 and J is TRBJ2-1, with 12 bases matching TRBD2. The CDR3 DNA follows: TGCGCCAGCAGCCAAGGACTAGCGGGAGCGGGTGAGCAGTTCTTC. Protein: CASSQGLAGAGEQFF.